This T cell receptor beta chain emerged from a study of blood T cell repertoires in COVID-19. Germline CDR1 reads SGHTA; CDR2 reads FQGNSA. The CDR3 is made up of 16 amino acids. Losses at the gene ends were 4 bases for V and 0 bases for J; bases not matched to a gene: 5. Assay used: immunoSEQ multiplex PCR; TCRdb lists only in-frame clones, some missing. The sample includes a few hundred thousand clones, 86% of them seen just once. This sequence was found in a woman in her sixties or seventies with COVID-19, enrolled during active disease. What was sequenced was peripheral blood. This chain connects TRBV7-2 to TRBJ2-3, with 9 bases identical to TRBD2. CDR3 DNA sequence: TGTGCCAGCAGCTCCAGAGCGGGGGGAAGCACAGATACGCAGTATTTT. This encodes CASSSRAGGSTDTQYF. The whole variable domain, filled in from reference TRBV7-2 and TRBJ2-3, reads GAGVSQSPSNKVTEKGKDVELRCDPISGHTALYWYRQSLGQGLEFLIYFQGNSAPDKSGLPSDRFSAERTGGSVSTLTIQRTQQEDSAVYLCASSSRAGGSTDTQYFGPGTRLTVL.